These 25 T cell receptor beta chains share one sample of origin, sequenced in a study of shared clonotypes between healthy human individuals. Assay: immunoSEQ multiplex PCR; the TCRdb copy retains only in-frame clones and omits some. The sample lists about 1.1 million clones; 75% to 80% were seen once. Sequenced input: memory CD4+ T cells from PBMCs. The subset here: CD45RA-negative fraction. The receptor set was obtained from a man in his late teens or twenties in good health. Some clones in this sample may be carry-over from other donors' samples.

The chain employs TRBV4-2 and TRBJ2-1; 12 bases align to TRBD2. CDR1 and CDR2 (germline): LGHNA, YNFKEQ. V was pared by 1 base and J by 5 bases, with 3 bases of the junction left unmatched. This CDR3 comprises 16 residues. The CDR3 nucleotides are TGTGCCAGCAGCCAAGGCCGACTAGCGGGGGACAATGAGCAGTTCTTC. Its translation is CASSQGRLAGDNEQFF.

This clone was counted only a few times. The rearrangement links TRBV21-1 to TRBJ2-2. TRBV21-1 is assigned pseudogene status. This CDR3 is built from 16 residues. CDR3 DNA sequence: TGTGCCAGCAGCCACGAGGGACCAATCAACACCGGGGAGCTGTTTTTT. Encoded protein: CASSHEGPINTGELFF.

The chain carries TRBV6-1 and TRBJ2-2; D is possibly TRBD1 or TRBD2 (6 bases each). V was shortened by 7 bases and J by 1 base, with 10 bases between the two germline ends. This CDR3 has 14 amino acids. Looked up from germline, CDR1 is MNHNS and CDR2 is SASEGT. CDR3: CASKGGLNTGELFF. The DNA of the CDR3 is TGTGCCAGCAAAGGGGGGCTGAACACCGGGGAGCTGTTTTTT.

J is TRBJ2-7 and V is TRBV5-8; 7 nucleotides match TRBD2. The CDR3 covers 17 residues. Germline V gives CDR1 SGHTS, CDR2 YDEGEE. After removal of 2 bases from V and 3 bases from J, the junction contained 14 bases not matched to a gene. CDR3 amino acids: CASSFLGRKGSFYEQYF. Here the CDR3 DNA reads TGTGCCAGCAGCTTCCTCGGGAGGAAAGGGAGCTTCTACGAGCAGTACTTC.

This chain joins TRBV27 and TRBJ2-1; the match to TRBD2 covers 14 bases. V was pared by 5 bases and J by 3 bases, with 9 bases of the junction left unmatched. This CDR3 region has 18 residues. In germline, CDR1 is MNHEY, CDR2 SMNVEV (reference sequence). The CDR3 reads CASSGAGTSGRLYNEQFF. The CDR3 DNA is TGTGCCAGCAGTGGCGCCGGGACTAGCGGGAGACTCTACAATGAGCAGTTCTTC.

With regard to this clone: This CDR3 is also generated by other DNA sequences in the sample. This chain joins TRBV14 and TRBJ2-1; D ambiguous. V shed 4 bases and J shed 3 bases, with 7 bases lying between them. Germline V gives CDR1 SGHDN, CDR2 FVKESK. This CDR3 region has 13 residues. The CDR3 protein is CASSRGLYNEQFF. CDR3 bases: TGTGCCAGCAGCCGGGGTCTCTACAATGAGCAGTTCTTC.

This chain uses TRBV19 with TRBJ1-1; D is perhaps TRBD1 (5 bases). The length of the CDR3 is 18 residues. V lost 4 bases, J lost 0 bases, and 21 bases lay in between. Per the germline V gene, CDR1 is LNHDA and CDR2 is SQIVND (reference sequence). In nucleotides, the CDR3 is TGTGCCAGTAGTACCCGCCCCGACAGCCCCCTTATGAACACTGAAGCTTTCTTT. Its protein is CASSTRPDSPLMNTEAFF.

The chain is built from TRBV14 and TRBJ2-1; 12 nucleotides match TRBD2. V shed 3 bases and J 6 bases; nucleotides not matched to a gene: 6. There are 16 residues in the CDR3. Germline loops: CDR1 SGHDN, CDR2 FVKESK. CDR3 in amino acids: CASSQTSGSLINEQFF. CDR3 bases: TGTGCCAGCAGCCAGACTAGCGGGAGCTTGATCAATGAGCAGTTCTTC.

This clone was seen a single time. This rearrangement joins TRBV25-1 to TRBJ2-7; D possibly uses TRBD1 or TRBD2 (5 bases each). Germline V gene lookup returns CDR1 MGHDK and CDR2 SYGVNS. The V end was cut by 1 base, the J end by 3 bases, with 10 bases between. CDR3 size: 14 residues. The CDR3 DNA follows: TGTGCCAGCAGTGAATCTCGGGGCCTCTACGAGCAGTACTTC. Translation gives CASSESRGLYEQYF.

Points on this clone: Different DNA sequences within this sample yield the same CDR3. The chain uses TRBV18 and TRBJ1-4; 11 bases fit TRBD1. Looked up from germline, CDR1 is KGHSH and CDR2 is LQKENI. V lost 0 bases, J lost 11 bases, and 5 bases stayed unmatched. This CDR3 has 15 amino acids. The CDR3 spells CASSPPGQGAEKLFF. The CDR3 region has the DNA TGTGCCAGCTCACCACCCGGACAGGGGGCAGAGAAACTGTTTTTT.

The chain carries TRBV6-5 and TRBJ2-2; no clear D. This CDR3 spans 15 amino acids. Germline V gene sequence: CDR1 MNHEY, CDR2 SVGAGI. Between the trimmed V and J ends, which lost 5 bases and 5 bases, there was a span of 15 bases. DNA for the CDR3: TGTGCCAGCAGTCCTAAAATCATTCGGACCGGGGAGCTGTTTTTT. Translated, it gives CASSPKIIRTGELFF.

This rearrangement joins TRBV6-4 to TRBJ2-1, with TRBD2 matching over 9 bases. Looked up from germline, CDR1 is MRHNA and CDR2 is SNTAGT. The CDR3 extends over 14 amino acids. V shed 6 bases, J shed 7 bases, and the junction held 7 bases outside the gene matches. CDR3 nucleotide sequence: TGTGCCAGCAGCCTTAGCGGGAGTGGGAATGAGCAGTTCTTC. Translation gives CASSLSGSGNEQFF.

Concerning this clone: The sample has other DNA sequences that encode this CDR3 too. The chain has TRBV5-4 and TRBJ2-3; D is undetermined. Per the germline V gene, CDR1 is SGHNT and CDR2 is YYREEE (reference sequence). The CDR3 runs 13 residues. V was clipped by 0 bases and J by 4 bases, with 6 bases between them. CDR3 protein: CASSLAGPDTQYF. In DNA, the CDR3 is TGTGCCAGCAGCTTGGCCGGGCCAGATACGCAGTATTTT.

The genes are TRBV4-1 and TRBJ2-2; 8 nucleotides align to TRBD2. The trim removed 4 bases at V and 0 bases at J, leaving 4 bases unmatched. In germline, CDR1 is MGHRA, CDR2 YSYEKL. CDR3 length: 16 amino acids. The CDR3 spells CASSPQAGANTGELFF. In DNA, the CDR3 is TGCGCCAGCAGCCCTCAAGCGGGAGCGAACACCGGGGAGCTGTTTTTT.

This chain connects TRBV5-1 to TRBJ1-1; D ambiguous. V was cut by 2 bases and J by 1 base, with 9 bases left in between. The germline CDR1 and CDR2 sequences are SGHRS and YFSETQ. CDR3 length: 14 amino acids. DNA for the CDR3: TGCGCCAGCAGCTTTAGGACGGAGAACACTGAAGCTTTCTTT. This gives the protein CASSFRTENTEAFF.

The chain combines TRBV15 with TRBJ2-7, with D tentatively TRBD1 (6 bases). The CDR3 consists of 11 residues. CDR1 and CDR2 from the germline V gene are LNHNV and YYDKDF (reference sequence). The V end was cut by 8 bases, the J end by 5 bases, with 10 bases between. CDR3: CATEYRDEQYF. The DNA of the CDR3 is TGTGCCACCGAGTACAGGGACGAGCAGTACTTC.

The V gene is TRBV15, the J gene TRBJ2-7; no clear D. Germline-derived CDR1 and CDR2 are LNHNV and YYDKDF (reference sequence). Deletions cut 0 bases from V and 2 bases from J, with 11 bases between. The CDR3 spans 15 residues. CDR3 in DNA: TGTGCCACCAGCAGAGATTCCGACCCAGCCTACGAGCAGTACTTC. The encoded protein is CATSRDSDPAYEQYF.

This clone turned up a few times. The CDR3 loop reads CASSITSGNTIYF. CDR3 DNA: TGTGCCAGCAGCATTACCTCTGGAAACACCATATATTTT. The chain couples TRBV6-5 to TRBJ1-3; D remains unclear. This CDR3 is built from 13 residues. The germline CDR1 and CDR2 sequences are MNHEY and SVGAGI. V gave up 6 bases and J gave up 0 bases, with 6 bases separating them.

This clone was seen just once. The CDR3 loop reads CASSGRDRVSETQYF. The CDR3 nucleotides are TGTGCCAGCAGTGGCCGGGACAGGGTCTCGGAGACCCAGTACTTC. J is TRBJ2-5 and V is TRBV2; 9 positions match TRBD1. This CDR3 region has 15 residues. V lost 4 bases to trimming and J lost 5 bases; unmatched junction nucleotides: 8. CDR1 and CDR2 from the germline V gene are SNHLY and FYNNEI.

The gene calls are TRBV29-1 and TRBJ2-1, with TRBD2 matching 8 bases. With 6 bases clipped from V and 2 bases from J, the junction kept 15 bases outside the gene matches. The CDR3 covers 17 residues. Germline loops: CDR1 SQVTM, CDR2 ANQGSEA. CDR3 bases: TGCAGCGTGAGAAGGTGGCGGGGGGCGGAGACCTACAATGAGCAGTTCTTC. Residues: CSVRRWRGAETYNEQFF.

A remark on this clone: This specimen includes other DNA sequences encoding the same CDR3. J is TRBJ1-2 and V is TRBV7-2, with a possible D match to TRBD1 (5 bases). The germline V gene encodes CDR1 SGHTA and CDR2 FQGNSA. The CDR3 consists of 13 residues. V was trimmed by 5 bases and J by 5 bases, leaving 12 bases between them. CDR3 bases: TGTGCCAGCAGCGTCGGGCAGGGATATGGCTACACCTTC. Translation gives CASSVGQGYGYTF.

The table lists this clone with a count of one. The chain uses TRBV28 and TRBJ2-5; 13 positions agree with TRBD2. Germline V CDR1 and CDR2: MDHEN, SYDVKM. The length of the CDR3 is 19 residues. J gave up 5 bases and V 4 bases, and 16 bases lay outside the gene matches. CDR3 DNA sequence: TGTGCCAGCAGTTCCCCAATCAAGGCCGGGACTAGCGGGATTGAGACCCAGTACTTC. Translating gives CASSSPIKAGTSGIETQYF.

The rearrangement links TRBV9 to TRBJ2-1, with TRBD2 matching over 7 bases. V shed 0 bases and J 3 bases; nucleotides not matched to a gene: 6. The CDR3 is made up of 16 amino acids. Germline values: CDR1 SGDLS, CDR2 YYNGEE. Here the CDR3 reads CASSVESSGYYNEQFF. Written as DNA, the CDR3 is TGTGCCAGCAGCGTAGAGTCTAGCGGATACTACAATGAGCAGTTCTTC.

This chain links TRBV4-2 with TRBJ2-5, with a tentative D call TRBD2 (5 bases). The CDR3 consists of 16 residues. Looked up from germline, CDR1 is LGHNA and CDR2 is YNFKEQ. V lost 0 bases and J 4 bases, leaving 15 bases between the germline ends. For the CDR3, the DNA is TGTGCCAGCAGCCAAGAATCGGGGTCTGAACGAGAGACCCAGTACTTC. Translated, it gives CASSQESGSERETQYF.

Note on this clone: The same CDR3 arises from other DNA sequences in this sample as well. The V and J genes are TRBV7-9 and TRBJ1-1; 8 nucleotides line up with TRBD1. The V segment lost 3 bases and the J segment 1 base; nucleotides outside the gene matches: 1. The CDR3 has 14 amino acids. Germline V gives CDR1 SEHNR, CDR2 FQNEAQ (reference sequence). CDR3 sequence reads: CASSLTGANTEAFF. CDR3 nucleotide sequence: TGTGCCAGCAGCTTGACAGGGGCGAACACTGAAGCTTTCTTT.